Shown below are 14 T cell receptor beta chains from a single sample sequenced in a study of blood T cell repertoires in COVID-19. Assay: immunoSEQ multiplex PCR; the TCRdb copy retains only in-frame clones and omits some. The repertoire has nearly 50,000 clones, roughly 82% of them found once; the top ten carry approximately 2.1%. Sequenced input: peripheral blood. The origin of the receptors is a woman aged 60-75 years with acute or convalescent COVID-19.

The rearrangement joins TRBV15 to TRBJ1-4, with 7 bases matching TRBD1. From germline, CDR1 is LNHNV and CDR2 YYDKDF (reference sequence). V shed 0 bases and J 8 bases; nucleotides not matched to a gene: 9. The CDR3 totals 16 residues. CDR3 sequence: CATSRDFRGLGEKLFF. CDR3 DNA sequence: TGTGCCACCAGCAGAGATTTCAGGGGGTTGGGGGAAAAACTGTTTTTT. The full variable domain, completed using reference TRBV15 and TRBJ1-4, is DAMVIQNPRYQVTQFGKPVTLSCSQTLNHNVMYWYQQKSSQAPKLLFHYYDKDFNNEADTPDNFQSRRPNTSFCFLDIRSPGLGDTAMYLCATSRDFRGLGEKLFFGSGTQLSVL.

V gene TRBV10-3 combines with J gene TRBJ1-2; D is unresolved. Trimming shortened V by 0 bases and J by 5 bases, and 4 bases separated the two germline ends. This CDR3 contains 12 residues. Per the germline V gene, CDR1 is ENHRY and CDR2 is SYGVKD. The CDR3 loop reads CAISESTYGYTF. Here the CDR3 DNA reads TGTGCCATCAGTGAGTCGACTTATGGCTACACCTTC.

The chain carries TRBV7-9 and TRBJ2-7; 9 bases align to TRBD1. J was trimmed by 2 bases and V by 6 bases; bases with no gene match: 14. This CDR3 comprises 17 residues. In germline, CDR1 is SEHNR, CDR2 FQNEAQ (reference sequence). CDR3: CASSYNPRQGGPYEQYF. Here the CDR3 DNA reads TGTGCCAGCAGTTATAATCCCCGACAGGGGGGGCCCTACGAGCAGTACTTC.

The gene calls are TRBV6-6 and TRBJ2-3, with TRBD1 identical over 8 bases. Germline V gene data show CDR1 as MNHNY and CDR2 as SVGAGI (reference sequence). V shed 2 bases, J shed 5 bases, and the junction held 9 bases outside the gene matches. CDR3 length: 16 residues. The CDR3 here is CASSYPKDRAGDTQYF. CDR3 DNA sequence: TGTGCCAGCAGTTACCCCAAGGACAGGGCTGGAGATACGCAGTATTTT.

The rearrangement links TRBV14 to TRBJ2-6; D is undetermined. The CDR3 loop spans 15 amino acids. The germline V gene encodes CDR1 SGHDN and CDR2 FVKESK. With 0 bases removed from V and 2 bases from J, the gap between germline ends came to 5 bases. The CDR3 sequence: CASSQDGTGANVLTF. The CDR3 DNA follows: TGTGCCAGCAGCCAAGACGGTACTGGGGCCAACGTCCTGACTTTC.

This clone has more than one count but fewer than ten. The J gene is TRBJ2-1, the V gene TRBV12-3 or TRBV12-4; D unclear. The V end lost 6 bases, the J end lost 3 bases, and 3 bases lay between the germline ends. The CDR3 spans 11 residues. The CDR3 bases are TGTGCCAGCAGCCTCTACAATGAGCAGTTCTTC. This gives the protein CASSLYNEQFF.

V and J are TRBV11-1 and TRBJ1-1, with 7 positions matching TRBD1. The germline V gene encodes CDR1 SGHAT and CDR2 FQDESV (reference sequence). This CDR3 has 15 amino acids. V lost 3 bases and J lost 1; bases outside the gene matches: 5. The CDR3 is CASSLNRGENTEAFF. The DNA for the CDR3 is TGTGCCAGCAGCTTGAACAGGGGAGAGAACACTGAAGCTTTCTTT.

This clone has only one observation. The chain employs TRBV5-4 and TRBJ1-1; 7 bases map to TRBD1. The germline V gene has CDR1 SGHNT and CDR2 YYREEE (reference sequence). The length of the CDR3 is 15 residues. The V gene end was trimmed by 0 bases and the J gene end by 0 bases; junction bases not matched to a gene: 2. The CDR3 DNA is TGTGCCAGCAGCTTGGGACAGGGCTTGAACACTGAAGCTTTCTTT. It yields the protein CASSLGQGLNTEAFF.

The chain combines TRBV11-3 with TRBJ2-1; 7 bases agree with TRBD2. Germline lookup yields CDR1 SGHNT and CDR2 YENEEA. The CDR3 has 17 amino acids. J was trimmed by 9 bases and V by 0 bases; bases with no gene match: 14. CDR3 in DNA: TGTGCCAGCAGCTTAGATGGTTTAACCTCAGCGGGGAGTGAGCAGTTCTTC. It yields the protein CASSLDGLTSAGSEQFF.

CDR3 amino acids: CASSLAVPGEQFF. Written as DNA, the CDR3 is TGCGCCAGCAGCTTAGCGGTTCCGGGTGAGCAGTTCTTC. V and J are TRBV5-1 and TRBJ2-1; possibly TRBD2 for D (5 bases). Germline V gene lookup returns CDR1 SGHRS and CDR2 YFSETQ. The CDR3 consists of 13 residues. Deletions cut 2 bases from V and 9 bases from J, with 12 bases between.

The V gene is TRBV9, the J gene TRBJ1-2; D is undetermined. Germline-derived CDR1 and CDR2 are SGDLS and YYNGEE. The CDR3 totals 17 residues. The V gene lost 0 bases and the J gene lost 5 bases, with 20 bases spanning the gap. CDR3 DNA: TGTGCCAGCAGCGTAGCCGACGGACGAAAGGAGGAATATGGCTACACCTTC. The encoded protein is CASSVADGRKEEYGYTF.

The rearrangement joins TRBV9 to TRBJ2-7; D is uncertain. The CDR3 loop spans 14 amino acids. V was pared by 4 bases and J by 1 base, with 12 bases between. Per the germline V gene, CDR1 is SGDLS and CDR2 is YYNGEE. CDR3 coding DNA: TGTGCCAGCAGCCCCCAGGCCGCGTCCTACGAGCAGTACTTC. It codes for CASSPQAASYEQYF.

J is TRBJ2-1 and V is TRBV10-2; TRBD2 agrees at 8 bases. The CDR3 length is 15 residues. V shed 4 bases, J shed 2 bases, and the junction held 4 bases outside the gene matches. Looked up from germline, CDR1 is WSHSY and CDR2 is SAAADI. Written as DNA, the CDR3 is TGCGCCAGCAGTGTTTTAGCGGGGACCTACAATGAGCAGTTCTTC. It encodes CASSVLAGTYNEQFF.

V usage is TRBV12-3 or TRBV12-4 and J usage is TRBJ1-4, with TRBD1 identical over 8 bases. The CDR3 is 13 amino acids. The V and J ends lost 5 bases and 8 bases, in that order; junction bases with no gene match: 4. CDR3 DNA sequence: TGTGCCAGCAGTCAGGGGGCTAGGGAAAAACTGTTTTTT. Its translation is CASSQGAREKLFF.